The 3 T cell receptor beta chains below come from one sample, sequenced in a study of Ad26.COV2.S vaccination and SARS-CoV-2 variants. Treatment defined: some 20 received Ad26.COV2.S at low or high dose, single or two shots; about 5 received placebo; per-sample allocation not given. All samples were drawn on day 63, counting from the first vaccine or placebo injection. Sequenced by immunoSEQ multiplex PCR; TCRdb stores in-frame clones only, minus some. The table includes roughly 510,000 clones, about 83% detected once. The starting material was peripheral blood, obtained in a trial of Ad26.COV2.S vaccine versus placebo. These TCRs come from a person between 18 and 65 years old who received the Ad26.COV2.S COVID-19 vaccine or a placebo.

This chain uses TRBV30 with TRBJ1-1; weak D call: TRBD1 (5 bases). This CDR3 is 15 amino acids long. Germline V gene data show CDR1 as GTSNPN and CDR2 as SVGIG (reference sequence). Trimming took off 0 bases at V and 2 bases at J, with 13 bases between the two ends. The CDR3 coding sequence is TGTGCCTGGAGTGTGGAGGGCAGGGCAAACACTGAAGCTTTCTTT. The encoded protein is CAWSVEGRANTEAFF.

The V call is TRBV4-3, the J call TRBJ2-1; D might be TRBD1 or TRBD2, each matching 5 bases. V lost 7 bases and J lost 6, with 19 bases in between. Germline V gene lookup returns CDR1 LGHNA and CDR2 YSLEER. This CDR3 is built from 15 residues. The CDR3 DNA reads TGCGCCAGCAAGCGAAGGATGGGGGAGTCCAATGAGCAGTTCTTC. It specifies CASKRRMGESNEQFF.

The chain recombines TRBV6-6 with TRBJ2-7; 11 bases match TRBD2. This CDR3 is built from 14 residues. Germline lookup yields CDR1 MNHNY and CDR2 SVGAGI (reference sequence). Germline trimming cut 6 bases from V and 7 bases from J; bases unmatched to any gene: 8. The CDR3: CASSDSGRAQEQYF. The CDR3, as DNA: TGTGCCAGCAGCGATAGCGGGAGGGCCCAAGAGCAGTACTTC.